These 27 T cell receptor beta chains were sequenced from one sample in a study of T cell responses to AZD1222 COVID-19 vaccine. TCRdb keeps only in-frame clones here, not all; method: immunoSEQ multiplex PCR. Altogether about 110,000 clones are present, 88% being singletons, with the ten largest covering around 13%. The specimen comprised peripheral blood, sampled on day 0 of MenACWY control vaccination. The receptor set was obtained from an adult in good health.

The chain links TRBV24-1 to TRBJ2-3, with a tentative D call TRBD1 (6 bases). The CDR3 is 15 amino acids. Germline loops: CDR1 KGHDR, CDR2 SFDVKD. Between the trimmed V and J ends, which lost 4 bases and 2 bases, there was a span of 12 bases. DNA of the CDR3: TGTGCCACCAGTGAGACAGGTATTTCCACAGATACGCAGTATTTT. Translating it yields CATSETGISTDTQYF.

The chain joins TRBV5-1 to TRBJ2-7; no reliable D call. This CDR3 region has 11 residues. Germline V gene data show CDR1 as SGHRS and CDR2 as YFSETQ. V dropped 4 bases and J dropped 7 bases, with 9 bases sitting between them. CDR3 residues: CASSPPPEQYF. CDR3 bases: TGCGCCAGCAGCCCCCCCCCGGAGCAGTACTTC.

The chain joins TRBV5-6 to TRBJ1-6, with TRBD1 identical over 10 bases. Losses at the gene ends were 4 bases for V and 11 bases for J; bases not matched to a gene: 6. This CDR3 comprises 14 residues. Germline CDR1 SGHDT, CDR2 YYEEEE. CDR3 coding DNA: TGTGCCAGCAGCCAGACAGGGGGCGAGACACCCCTCCACTTT. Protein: CASSQTGGETPLHF.

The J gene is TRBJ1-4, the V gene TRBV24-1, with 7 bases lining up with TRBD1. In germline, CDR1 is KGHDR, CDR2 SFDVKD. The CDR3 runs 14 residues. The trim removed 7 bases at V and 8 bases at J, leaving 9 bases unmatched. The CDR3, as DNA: TGTGCCACCAGGGGTGACAGGGATGGCGAAAAACTGTTTTTT. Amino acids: CATRGDRDGEKLFF.

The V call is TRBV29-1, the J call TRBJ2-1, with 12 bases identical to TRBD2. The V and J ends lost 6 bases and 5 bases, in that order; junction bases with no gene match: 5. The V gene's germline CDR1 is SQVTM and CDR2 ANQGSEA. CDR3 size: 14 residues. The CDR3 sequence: CSVAGLAGNNEQFF. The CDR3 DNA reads TGCAGCGTCGCCGGACTAGCGGGGAACAATGAGCAGTTCTTC.

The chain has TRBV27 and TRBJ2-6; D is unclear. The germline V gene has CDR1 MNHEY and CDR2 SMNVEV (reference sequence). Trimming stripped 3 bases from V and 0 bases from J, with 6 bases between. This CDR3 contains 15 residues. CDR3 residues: CASSLINSGANVLTF. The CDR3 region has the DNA TGTGCCAGCAGTTTGATCAACTCTGGGGCCAACGTCCTGACTTTC.

In DNA form, the CDR3 reads TGTGCCAGCAGTGAAGGGCGGCTCTCTGGGGCCAACGTCCTGACTTTC. This sequence encodes CASSEGRLSGANVLTF. V gene TRBV6-1 combines with J gene TRBJ2-6; D is uncertain. The CDR3 length is 16 residues. Per germline, CDR1 MNHNS and CDR2 SASEGT. The germline V and J ends were trimmed by 1 base and 0 bases, with 7 bases remaining between them.

The CDR3 loop is CAWSGQAEQYF. CDR3 coding DNA: TGTGCCTGGAGTGGACAGGCGGAGCAGTACTTC. The chain joins TRBV30 to TRBJ2-7, with a weak D call TRBD1 (6 bases). This CDR3 is built from 11 residues. CDR1 GTSNPN and CDR2 SVGIG come from the germline V gene (reference sequence). Trimming stripped 1 base from V and 7 bases from J, with 8 bases between.

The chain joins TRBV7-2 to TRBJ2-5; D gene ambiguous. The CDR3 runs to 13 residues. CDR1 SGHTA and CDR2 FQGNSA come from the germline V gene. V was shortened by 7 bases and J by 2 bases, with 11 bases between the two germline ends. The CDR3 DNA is TGTGCCAGCACCCTCGATAGACAAGAGACCCAGTACTTC. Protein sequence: CASTLDRQETQYF.

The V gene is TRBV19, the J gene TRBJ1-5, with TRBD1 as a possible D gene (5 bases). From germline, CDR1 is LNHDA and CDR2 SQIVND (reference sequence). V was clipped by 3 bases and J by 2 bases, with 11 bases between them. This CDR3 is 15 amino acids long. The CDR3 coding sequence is TGTGCCAGTAGTATGGTAGGGGATGGCAATCAGCCCCAGCATTTT. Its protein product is CASSMVGDGNQPQHF.

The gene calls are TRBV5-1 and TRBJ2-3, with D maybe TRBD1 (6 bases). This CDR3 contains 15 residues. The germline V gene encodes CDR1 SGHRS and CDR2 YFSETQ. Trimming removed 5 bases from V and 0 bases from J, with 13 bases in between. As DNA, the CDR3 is TGCGCCAGCAGTCCAGGGACACGTAGCACAGATACGCAGTATTTT. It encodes CASSPGTRSTDTQYF.

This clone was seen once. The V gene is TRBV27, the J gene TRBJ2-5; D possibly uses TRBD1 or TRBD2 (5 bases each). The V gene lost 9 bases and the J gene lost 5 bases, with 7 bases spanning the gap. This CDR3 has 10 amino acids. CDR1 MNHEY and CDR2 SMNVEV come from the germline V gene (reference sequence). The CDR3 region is CASWGETQYF. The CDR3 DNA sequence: TGTGCCAGTTGGGGGGAGACCCAGTACTTC.

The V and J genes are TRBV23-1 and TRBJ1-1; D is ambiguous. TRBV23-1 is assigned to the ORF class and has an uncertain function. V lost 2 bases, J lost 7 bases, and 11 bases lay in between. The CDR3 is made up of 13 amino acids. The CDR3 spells CASSQPGDGEAFF. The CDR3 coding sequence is TGCGCCAGCAGTCAACCGGGAGACGGTGAAGCTTTCTTT.

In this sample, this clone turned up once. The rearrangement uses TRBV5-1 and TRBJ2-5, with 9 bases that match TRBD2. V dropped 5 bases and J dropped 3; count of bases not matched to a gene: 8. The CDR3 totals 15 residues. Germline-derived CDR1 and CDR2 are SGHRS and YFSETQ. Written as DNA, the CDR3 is TGCGCCAGCAGGAACCTGGGACTAGCTGAAGAGACCCAGTACTTC. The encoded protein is CASRNLGLAEETQYF.

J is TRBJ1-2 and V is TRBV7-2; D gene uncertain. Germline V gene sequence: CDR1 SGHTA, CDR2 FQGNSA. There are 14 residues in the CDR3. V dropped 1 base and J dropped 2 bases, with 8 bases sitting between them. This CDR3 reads CASSLGAENYGYTF. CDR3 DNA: TGTGCCAGCAGCTTAGGGGCCGAGAACTATGGCTACACCTTC.

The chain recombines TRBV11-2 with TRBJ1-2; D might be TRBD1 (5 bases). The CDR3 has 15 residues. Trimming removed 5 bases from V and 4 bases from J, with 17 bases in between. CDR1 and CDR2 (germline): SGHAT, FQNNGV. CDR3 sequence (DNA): TGTGCCAGCAGCCACCATAGGGACCGAGGCTATGGCTACACCTTC. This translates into CASSHHRDRGYGYTF. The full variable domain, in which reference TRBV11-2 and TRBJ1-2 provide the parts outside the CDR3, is EAGVAQSPRYKIIEKRQSVAFWCNPISGHATLYWYQQILGQGPKLLIQFQNNGVVDDSQLPKDRFSAERLKGVDSTLKIQPAKLEDSAVYLCASSHHRDRGYGYTFGSGTRLTVV.

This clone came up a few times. In nucleotides, the CDR3 is TGTGCCACCAGCAGAGGGGGCACAGGCTACAATGAGCAGTTCTTC. Residues: CATSRGGTGYNEQFF. The chain has TRBV15 and TRBJ2-1; D may be TRBD1 (5 bases). Trimming cost V 1 base and J 3 bases, with 10 bases left between them. Germline lookup yields CDR1 LNHNV and CDR2 YYDKDF (reference sequence). This CDR3 contains 15 residues.

The CDR3 loop is CASSQGGTGTEAFF. As DNA, the CDR3 is TGTGCCAGCAGCCAAGGTGGGACGGGCACTGAAGCTTTCTTT. The chain is built from TRBV3-1 (or the pseudogene TRBV3-2) and TRBJ1-1, with D maybe TRBD1 (5 bases). The V gene's germline CDR1 is LGHDT and CDR2 YNNKEL (reference sequence). V was pared by 1 base and J by 4 bases, with 10 bases between. The CDR3 has 14 amino acids.

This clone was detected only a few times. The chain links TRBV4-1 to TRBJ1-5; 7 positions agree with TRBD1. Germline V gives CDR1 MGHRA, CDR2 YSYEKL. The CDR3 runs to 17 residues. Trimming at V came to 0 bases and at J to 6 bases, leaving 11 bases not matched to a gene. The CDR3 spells CASSQDRGRGLVQPQHF. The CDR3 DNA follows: TGCGCCAGCAGCCAAGATCGTGGCAGGGGGTTGGTTCAGCCCCAGCATTTT.

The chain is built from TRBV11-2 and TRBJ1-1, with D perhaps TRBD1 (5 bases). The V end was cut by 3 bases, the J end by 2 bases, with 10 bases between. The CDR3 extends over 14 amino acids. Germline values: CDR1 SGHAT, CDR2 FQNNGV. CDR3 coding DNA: TGTGCCAGCAGCTTCTCAGGGCTCAACACTGAAGCTTTCTTT. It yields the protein CASSFSGLNTEAFF.

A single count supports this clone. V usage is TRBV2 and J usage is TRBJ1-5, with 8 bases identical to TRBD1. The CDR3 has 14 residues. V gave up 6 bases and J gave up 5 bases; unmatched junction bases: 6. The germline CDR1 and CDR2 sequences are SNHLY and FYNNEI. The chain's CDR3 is CASRRDRRDQPQHF. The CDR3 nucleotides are TGTGCCAGCAGGCGGGACAGGCGAGATCAGCCCCAGCATTTT. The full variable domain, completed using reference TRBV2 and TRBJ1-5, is EPEVTQTPSHQVTQMGQEVILRCVPISNHLYFYWYRQILGQKVEFLVSFYNNEISEKSEIFDDQFSVERPDGSNFTLKIRSTKLEDSAMYFCASRRDRRDQPQHFGDGTRLSIL.

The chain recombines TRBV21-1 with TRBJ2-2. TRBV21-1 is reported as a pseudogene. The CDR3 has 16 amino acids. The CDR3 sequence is CASIKRGAGRTGELFF. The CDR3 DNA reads TGTGCCAGCATCAAGAGGGGGGCAGGACGCACCGGGGAGCTGTTTTTT.

The DNA of the CDR3 is TGTGCCAGCAGTTACCGACGTAGCAATCAGCCCCAGCATTTT. Translation gives CASSYRRSNQPQHF. The chain carries TRBV27 and TRBJ1-5; D not certain. This CDR3 comprises 14 residues. Germline V gene lookup returns CDR1 MNHEY and CDR2 SMNVEV (reference sequence). V was pared by 4 bases and J by 0 bases, with 7 bases between.

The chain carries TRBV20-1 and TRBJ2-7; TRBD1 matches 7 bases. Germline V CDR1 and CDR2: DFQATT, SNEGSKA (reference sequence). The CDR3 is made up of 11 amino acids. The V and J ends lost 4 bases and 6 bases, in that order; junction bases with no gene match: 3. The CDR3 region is CSATDRAEQYF. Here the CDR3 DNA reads TGCAGTGCTACCGACAGGGCCGAGCAGTACTTC.

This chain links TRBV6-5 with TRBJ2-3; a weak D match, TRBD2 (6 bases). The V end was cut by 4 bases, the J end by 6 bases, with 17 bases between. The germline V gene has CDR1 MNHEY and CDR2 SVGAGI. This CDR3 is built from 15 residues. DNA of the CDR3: TGTGCCAGCAGTTCCCCGGGAGCACTGGTGGATACGCAGTATTTT. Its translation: CASSSPGALVDTQYF.

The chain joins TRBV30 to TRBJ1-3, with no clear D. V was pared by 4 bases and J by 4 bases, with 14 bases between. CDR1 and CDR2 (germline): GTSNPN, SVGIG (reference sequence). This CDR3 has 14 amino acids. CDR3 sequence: CAWTYGVLGNTIYF. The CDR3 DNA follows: TGTGCCTGGACCTACGGGGTTTTGGGAAACACCATATATTTT.

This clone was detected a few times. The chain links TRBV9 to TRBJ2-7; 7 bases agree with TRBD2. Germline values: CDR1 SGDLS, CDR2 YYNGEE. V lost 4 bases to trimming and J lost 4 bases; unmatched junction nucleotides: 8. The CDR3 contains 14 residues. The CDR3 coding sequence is TGTGCCAGCAGCCCCCAGGGCGGGAGTTACGAGCAGTACTTC. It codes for CASSPQGGSYEQYF. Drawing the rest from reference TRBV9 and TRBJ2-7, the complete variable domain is DSGVTQTPKHLITATGQRVTLRCSPRSGDLSVYWYQQSLDQGLQFLIQYYNGEERAKGNILERFSAQQFPDLHSELNLSSLELGDSALYFCASSPQGGSYEQYFGPGTRLTVT.